The present T cell receptor (beta chain) was sequenced within a study of post-analysis software for immune sequencing data. This clonotype was recorded a few times. What it recognizes is unknown. Unique molecular identifiers had been added to the TCR beta cDNA libraries. In TCRdb, the PCR reads were re-called with MiXCR into one record per CDR3 protein. The sample has more than 350,000 distinct CDR3 sequences; roughly 38% are singletons. Germline V gene data show CDR1 as SGDLS and CDR2 as YYNGEE. Trimming took off 0 bases at V and 6 bases at J, with 10 bases between the two ends. This CDR3 contains 13 residues. General observations from the study: Samples made in the same batch grouped tightly together by F measure. Normalized Chao1 diversity in multiple sclerosis patients fell significantly below that of controls. In patients, TRBV5-6, TRBV5-1 and TRBV20-1 belonged to 4 or 5 TRBV segments found more frequently than in controls.

This receptor was obtained from a girl aged 2 to 10 with multiple sclerosis. This chain connects TRBV9 to TRBJ2-7; D possibly corresponds to TRBD2 (6 bases). Sequences were obtained from blood. The CDR3 DNA is TGTGCCAGCAGCGTAGAATCCGGGGGCGAGCAGTACTTC. Amino acid sequence: CASSVESGGEQYF.